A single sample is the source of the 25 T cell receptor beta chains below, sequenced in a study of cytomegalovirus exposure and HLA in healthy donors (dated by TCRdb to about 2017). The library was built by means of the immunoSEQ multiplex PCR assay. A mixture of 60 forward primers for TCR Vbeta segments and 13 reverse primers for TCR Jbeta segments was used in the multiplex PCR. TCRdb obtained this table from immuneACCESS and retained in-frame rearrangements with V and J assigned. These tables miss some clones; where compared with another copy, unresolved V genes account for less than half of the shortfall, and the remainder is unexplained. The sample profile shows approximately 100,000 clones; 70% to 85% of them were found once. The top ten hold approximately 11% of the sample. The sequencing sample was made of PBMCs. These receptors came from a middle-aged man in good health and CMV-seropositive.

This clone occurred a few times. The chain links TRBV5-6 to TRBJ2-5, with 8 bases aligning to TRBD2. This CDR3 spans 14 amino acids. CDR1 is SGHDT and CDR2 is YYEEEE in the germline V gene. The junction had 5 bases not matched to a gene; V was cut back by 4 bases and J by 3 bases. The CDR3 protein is CASSPGGMEETQYF. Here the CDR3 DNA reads TGTGCCAGCAGCCCGGGGGGGATGGAAGAGACCCAGTACTTC.

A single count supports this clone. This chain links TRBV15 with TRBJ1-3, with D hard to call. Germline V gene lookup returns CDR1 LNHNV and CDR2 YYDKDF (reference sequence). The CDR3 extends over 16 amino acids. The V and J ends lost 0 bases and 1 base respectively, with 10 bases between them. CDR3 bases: TGTGCCACCAGCAGAGACAGGATCCGATCTGGAAACACCATATATTTT. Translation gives CATSRDRIRSGNTIYF.

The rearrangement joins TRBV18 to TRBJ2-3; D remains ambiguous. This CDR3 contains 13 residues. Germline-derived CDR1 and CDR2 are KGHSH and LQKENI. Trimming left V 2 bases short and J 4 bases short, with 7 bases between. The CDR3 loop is CASSPGLADTQYF. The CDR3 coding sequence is TGTGCCAGCTCACCAGGGCTCGCAGATACGCAGTATTTT.

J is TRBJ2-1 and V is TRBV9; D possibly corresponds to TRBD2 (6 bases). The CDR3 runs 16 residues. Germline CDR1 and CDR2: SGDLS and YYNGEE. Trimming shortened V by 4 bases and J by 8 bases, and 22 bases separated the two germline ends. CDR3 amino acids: CASSISSGTWYHEQFF. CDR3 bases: TGTGCCAGCAGCATCTCCTCCGGGACTTGGTACCATGAGCAGTTCTTC.

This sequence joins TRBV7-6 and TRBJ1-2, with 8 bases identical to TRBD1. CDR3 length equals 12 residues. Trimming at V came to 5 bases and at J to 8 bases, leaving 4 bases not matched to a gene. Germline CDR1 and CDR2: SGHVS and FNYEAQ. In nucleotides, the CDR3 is TGTGCCAGCAGCGGACAGGGATACGGCTACACCTTC. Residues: CASSGQGYGYTF.

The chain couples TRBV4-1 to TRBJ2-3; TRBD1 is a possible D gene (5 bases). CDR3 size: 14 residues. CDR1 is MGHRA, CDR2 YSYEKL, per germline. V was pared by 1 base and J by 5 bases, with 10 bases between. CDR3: CASSQVPQGDTQYF. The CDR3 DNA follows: TGCGCCAGCAGCCAAGTCCCCCAGGGAGATACGCAGTATTTT.

CDR3 loop: CASSGGQVTNEKLFF. CDR3 coding DNA: TGTGCCAGCAGCGGGGGACAGGTCACTAATGAAAAACTGTTTTTT. The rearrangement joins TRBV5-8 to TRBJ1-4; 8 bases align to TRBD1. Trimming cost V 4 bases and J 2 bases; bases outside gene matches: 4. Germline CDR1 SGHTS, CDR2 YDEGEE. The CDR3 runs to 15 residues.

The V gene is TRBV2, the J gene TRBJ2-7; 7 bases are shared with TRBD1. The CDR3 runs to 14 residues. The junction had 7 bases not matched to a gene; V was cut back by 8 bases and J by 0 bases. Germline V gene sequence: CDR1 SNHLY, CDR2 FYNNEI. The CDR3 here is CASLTGLGSYEQYF. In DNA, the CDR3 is TGTGCCAGCTTGACAGGGTTGGGCTCCTACGAGCAGTACTTC.

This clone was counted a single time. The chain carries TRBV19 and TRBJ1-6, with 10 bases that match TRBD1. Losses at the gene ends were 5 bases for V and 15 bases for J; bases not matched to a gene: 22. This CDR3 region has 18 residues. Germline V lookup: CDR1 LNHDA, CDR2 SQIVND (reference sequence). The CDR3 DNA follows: TGTGCCAGTAGTCTTCCGGGACAGGGGACTACTGTAGGGTTACGCCTCCACTTT. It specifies CASSLPGQGTTVGLRLHF.

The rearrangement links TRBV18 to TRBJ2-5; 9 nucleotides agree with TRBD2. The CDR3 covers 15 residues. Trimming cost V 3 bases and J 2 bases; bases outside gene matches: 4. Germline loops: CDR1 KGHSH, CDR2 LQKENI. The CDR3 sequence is CASSPNSGGQETQYF. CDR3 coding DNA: TGTGCCAGCTCACCGAATAGCGGGGGTCAAGAGACCCAGTACTTC.

As DNA, the CDR3 is TGCAGCGTTGGGCACAGGGGAAGTGAAAAACTGTTTTTT. Protein sequence: CSVGHRGSEKLFF. V usage is TRBV29-1 and J usage is TRBJ1-4; 7 bases line up with TRBD1. Looked up from germline, CDR1 is SQVTM and CDR2 is ANQGSEA. This CDR3 has 13 residues. V lost 4 bases, J lost 7 bases, and 6 bases stayed unmatched.

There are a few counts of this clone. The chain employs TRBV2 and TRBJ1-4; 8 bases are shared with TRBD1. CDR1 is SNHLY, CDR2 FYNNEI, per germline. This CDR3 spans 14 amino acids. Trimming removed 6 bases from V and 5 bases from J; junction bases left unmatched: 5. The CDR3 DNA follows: TGTGCCAGCAGCGCAGACAGGGGAAATGAAAAACTGTTTTTT. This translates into CASSADRGNEKLFF.

The CDR3 region has the DNA TGTGCCAGCAGATCGGGGACTACCCCACAAGAGACCCAGTACTTC. This gives the protein CASRSGTTPQETQYF. This chain connects TRBV7-2 to TRBJ2-5; 7 bases are shared with TRBD2. The germline V gene encodes CDR1 SGHTA and CDR2 FQGNSA. V lost 6 bases and J lost 2; bases outside the gene matches: 9. This CDR3 spans 15 amino acids.

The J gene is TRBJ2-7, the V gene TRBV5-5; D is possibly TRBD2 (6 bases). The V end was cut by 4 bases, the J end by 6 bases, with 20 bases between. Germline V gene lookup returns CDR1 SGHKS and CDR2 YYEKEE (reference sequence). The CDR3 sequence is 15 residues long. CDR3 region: CASSPRELGSREQYF. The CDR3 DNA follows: TGTGCCAGCAGCCCCCGGGAGCTGGGTTCTCGCGAGCAGTACTTC.

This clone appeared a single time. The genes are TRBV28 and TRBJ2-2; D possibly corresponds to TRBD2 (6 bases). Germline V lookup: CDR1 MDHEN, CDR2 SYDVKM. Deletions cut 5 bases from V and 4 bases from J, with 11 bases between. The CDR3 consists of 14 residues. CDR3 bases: TGTGCCAGCAGTCCGCCGGGACTCACCGGGGAGCTGTTTTTT. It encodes CASSPPGLTGELFF.

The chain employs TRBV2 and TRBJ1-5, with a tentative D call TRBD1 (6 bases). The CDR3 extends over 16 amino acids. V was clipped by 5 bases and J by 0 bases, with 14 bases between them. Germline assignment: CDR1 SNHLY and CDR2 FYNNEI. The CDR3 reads CASSSSGVNSNQPQHF. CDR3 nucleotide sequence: TGTGCCAGCAGTTCGTCAGGGGTGAATAGCAATCAGCCCCAGCATTTT.

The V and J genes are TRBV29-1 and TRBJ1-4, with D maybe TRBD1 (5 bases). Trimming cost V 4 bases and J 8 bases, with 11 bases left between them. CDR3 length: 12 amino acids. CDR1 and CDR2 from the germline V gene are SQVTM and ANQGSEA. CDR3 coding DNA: TGCAGCGTTGGCAGTGGGGCCGAAAAACTGTTTTTT. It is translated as CSVGSGAEKLFF.

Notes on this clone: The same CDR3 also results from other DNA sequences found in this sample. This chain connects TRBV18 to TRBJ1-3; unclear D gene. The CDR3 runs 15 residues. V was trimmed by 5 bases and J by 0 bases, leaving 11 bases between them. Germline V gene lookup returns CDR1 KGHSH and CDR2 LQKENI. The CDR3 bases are TGTGCCAGCTCAGCACACGAGTACTCTGGAAACACCATATATTTT. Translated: CASSAHEYSGNTIYF. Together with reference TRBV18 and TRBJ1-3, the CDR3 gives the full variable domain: NAGVMQNPRHLVRRRGQEARLRCSPMKGHSHVYWYRQLPEEGLKFMVYLQKENIIDESGMPKERFSAEFPKEGPSILRIQQVVRGDSAAYFCASSAHEYSGNTIYFGEGSWLTVV.

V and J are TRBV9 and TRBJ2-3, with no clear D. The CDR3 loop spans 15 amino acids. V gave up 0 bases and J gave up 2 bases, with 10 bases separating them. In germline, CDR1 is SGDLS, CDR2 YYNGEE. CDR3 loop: CASSVDNRYTDTQYF. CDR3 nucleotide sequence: TGTGCCAGCAGCGTAGATAACAGATACACAGATACGCAGTATTTT.

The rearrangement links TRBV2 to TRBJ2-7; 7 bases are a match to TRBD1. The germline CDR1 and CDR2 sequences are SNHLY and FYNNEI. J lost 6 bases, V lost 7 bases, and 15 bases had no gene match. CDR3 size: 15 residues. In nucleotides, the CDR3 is TGTGCCAGCACGGGGCGACAGGGTGCCCCGGCCGAGCAGTACTTC. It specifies CASTGRQGAPAEQYF.

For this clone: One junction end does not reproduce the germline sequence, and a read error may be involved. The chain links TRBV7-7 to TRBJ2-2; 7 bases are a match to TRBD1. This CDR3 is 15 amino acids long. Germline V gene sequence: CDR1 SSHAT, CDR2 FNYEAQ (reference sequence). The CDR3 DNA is TGTGCTAGCAGCCCAGGGGGACGGGGAACCGGGGAGCTGTTTTTT. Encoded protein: CASSPGGRGTGELFF.

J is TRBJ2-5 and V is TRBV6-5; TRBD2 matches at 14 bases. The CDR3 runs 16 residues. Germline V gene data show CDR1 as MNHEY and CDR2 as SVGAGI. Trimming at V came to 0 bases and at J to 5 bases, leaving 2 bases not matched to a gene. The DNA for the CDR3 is TGTGCCAGCAGTTACTCGGGGACTAGCGGGGGTGAGACCCAGTACTTC. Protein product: CASSYSGTSGGETQYF.

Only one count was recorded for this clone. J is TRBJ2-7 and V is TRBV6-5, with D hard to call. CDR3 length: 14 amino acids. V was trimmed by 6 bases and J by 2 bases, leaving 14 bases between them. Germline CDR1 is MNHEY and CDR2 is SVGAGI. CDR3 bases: TGTGCCAGCAGGAAAGAGAGAGGCGCCTACGAGCAGTACTTC. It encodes CASRKERGAYEQYF.

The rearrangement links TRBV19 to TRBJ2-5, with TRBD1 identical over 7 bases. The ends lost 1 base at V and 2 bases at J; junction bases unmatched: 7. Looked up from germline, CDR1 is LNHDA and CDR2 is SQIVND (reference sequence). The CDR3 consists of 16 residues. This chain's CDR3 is CASSIGLGQPQETQYF. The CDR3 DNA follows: TGTGCCAGTAGTATAGGTCTGGGACAGCCACAAGAGACCCAGTACTTC.

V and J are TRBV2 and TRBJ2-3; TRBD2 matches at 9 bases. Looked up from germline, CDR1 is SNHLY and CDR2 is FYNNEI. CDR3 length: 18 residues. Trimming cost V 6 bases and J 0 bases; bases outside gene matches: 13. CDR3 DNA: TGTGCCAGCAGCGGTCGCCTCGGGGCGGGGGGGAGCACAGATACGCAGTATTTT. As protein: CASSGRLGAGGSTDTQYF.